This is a list of T cell receptor beta chains from one sample in a study of early T cells in non-severe SARS-CoV-2 infection. From the 5' RACE reads, TCRdb called clonotypes with MiXCR, one entry per CDR3 protein. The profile shows 50,000 to 60,000 distinct CDR3 sequences, 6.5% to 7.5% of them singletons. The source was whole blood, collected at baseline. The receptors stem from an adult who was a healthcare worker with PCR-confirmed SARS-CoV-2 infection or an uninfected control (not recorded which). The CDR3 runs from the conserved cysteine through the conserved F or W. D genes are given only for firm matches.

v_gene	d_gene	j_gene	CDR3aa
TRBV5-5	.	TRBJ2-1	CASSHTRPYNEQFF
TRBV4-3	.	TRBJ2-7	CASSQDWLNEQYF
TRBV2	.	TRBJ2-7	CASSFTQTGYEQYF
TRBV11-1	.	TRBJ2-3	CASSLVPASSAGDTQYF
TRBV6-5	.	TRBJ1-2	CASSTDHNYGYTF
TRBV20-1	.	TRBJ1-1	CSAWKTVNTEAFF
TRBV6-2/TRBV6-3	.	TRBJ2-7	CASSGLFVEGVSEQYF
TRBV7-6	.	TRBJ2-1	CASSLAASEQFF
TRBV6-5	.	TRBJ1-3	CASKTGLLSSGNTIYF
TRBV12-3/TRBV12-4	.	TRBJ1-5	CASSLSEPGWPQHF
TRBV7-9	.	TRBJ2-7	CASSPRDKYEQYF
TRBV27	.	TRBJ2-7	CASSGETAYEQYF
TRBV29-1	TRBD1	TRBJ2-7	CSVWTGAGYEQYF
TRBV20-1	TRBD1	TRBJ2-7	CSAPGQGLYEQYF
TRBV20-1	.	TRBJ1-2	CSLGEGSWYGYTF
TRBV28	.	TRBJ2-1	CASSLGPAQKMHNEQFF
TRBV21-1	.	TRBJ2-2	CASSSLNTGELFF
TRBV27	.	TRBJ1-6	CASSSGGGKVSPLHF